This T cell receptor beta chain was recovered during a study of T-cell reconstitution after alpha-beta-depleted transplantation in children. Study outcomes and limitations: TCRbeta diversity was high at day 60 in some patients (a result of surviving recipient T cells and thymic progenitors). Among T cells one year after transplant, newly produced cells accounted for most counts and diversity. The study reportedly traced alpha-beta T cells about two months after transplant to several hundred expanded graft clones.

This CDR3 spans 16 amino acids. Germline CDR1 is SGHRS and CDR2 is YFSETQ. V was pared by 5 bases and J by 5 bases, with 11 bases of the junction left unmatched. This clonotype has only a few counts. Its specificity is not known. The authors prepared the TCRbeta library with unique molecular identifiers. TCRdb reanalysed the PCR reads using MiXCR and keeps one entry per CDR3 protein. The repertoire holds approximately 800,000 distinct CDR3 sequences, with 15% to 20% as singletons. V and J are TRBV5-1 and TRBJ2-5, with 11 bases identical to TRBD2. The sequencing used PBMCs, mostly from graft donor cells, collected 360 days after TCRalphabeta/CD19-depleted stem cell transplant. The TCR was taken from a male patient between 5 and 17 years old who had a stem cell transplant for acute lymphoblastic leukemia, so the T cells may come from the graft donor. CDR3 DNA: TGCGCCAGCAGGTTGCTACTAGCGGGAGATGGGGAGACCCAGTACTTC. It codes for CASRLLLAGDGETQYF.